Described below is a single T cell receptor (beta chain) sequence and its context. No antigen is known for it. These data are taken from a study of T cell responses to AZD1222 COVID-19 vaccine. Overall study findings and caveats: Donors in the cohort were predominantly white British and more often female, and clonal diversity was possibly underestimated. Recipients of AZD1222 seropositive at baseline numbered only 6 or 7. When two AZD1222 doses had been given, Spike-specific TCR breadth and depth rose.

Trimming at V came to 1 base and at J to 2 bases, leaving 5 bases not matched to a gene. CDR3 length: 16 amino acids. Germline loops: CDR1 SGDLS, CDR2 YYNGEE. This table comes from immunoSEQ multiplex PCR, and its TCRdb copy is limited to in-frame clones, with some not included. This table holds about 130,000 clones, about 94% found once. This specimen consisted of peripheral blood, obtained on day 0 of AZD1222 vaccination. This sequence joins TRBV9 and TRBJ2-5; TRBD2 aligns across 10 bases. The receptor was isolated from an adult in good health. The CDR3: CASSVTLAGVQETQYF. In nucleotides, the CDR3 is TGTGCCAGCAGCGTAACGCTAGCGGGGGTTCAAGAGACCCAGTACTTC.